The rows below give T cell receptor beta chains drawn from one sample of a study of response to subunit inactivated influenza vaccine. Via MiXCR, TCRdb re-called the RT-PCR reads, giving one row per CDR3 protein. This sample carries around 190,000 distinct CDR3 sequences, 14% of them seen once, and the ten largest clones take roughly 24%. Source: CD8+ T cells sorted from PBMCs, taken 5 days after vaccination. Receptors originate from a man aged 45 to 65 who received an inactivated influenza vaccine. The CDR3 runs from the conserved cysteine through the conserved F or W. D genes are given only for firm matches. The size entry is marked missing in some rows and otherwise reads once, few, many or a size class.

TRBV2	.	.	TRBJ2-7	CASSPDGTYEQYF	TGTGCCAGCAGCCCGGACGGCACCTACGAGCAGTACTTC
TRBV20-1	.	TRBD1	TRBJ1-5	CSARDGTGGSNQPQHF	TGCAGTGCTAGAGACGGGACAGGGGGTAGCAATCAGCCCCAGCATTTT
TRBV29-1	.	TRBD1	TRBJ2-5	CSVSRGPVSETQYF	TGCAGCGTGTCCAGGGGGCCCGTTTCCGAGACCCAGTACTTC
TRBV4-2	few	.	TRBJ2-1	CASSPDYGGKNEQFF	TGTGCCAGCAGCCCGGACTATGGCGGAAAAAATGAGCAGTTCTTC
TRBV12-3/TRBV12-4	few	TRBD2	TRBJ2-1	CASSFGTSSSYNEQFF	TGTGCCAGCAGTTTCGGGACTAGTAGCTCCTACAATGAGCAGTTCTTC
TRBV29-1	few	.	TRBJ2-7	CSAEDTLASEQYF	TGCAGCGCCGAAGATACCTTGGCGTCCGAGCAGTACTTC
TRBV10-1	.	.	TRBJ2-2	CASSFQGTGELFF	TGCGCCAGCAGTTTCCAGGGGACCGGGGAGCTGTTTTTT
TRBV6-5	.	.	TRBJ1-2	CASRYANYGYTF	TGTGCCAGCAGATACGCGAACTATGGCTACACCTTC
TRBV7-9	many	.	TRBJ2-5	CASSSGFGTQYF	TGTGCCAGCAGCTCTGGGTTCGGGACCCAGTACTTC
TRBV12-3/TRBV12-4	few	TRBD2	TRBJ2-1	CASSSTLAGVDEQFF	TGTGCCAGCAGTTCTACGCTAGCGGGGGTGGATGAGCAGTTCTTC
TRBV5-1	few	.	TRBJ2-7	CASSYTGSSYEQYF	TGCGCCAGCAGCTACACGGGGAGCTCCTACGAGCAGTACTTC
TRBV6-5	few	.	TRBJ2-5	CASSYTVWGETQYF	TGTGCCAGCAGTTACACGGTGTGGGGAGAGACCCAGTACTTC
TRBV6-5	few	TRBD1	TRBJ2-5	CASSYFTGEETQYF	TGTGCCAGCAGTTACTTTACAGGGGAGGAGACCCAGTACTTC
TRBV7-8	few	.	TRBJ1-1	CASSHSGNTEAFF	TGTGCCAGCAGCCACTCAGGAAACACTGAAGCTTTCTTT
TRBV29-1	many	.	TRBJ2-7	CSVGFKGSYEQYF	TGCAGCGTTGGTTTCAAGGGGTCCTACGAGCAGTACTTC
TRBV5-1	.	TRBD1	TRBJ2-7	CASSFYRDRAGEQYF	TGCGCCAGCAGCTTTTACAGGGACAGGGCGGGCGAGCAGTACTTC
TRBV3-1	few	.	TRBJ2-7	CASSAFGYEQYF	TGTGCCAGCAGCGCCTTCGGATACGAGCAGTACTTC
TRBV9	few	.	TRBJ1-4	CASSSGTVTTNEKLFF	TGTGCCAGCAGCTCCGGGACGGTAACAACTAATGAAAAACTGTTTTTT
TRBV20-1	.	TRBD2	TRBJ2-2	CSARDYKTANTGELFF	TGCAGTGCGAGGGACTACAAGACAGCGAACACCGGGGAGCTGTTTTTT
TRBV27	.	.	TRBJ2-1	CASSLYPAGYRNEQFF	TGTGCCAGCAGTTTATACCCCGCAGGGTACCGCAATGAGCAGTTCTTC
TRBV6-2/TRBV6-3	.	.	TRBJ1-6	CASSSEGGINSPLHF	TGTGCCAGCAGTTCCGAGGGCGGTATCAATTCACCCCTCCACTTT
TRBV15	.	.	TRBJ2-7	CATSTPTERFPYEQYF	TGTGCCACCAGCACTCCGACCGAACGGTTTCCCTACGAGCAGTACTTC
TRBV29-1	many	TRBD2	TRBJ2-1	CSVPSSLAAPYNEQFF	TGCAGCGTTCCGTCGTCACTAGCGGCCCCATACAATGAGCAGTTCTTC
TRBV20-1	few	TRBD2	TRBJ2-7	CSADSGGAYEQYF	TGCAGTGCCGATAGCGGGGGGGCCTACGAGCAGTACTTC
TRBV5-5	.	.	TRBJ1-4	CASSLEWTDNEKLFF	TGTGCCAGCAGCTTAGAATGGACGGATAATGAAAAACTGTTTTTT
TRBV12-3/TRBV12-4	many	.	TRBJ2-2	CASSPGAGELFF	TGTGCCAGCAGCCCGGGGGCCGGGGAGCTGTTTTTT
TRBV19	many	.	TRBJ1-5	CASQHRAGSNQPQHF	TGTGCCAGTCAACACAGGGCTGGGAGCAATCAGCCCCAGCATTTT
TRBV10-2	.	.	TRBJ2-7	CASRSSGSYEQYF	TGCGCCAGCAGGTCCTCTGGCTCCTACGAGCAGTACTTC
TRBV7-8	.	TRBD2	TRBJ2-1	CASSPHRGGSYNEQFF	TGTGCCAGCAGCCCCCATCGGGGGGGATCCTACAATGAGCAGTTCTTC
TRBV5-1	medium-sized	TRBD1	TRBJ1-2	CASSLVSGGHDYGYTF	TGCGCCAGCAGCTTGGTCTCAGGGGGCCATGACTATGGCTACACCTTC
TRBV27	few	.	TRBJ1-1	CASSFYPPNGNTEAFF	TGTGCCAGCAGCTTCTATCCGCCCAATGGGAACACTGAAGCTTTCTTT
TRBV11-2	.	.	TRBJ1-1	CAGSWSTTPQNTEAFF	TGTGCCGGCAGCTGGTCGACAACTCCTCAAAACACTGAAGCTTTCTTT
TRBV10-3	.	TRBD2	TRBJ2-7	CAISGDYPYEQYF	TGTGCCATCAGTGGGGACTACCCCTACGAGCAGTACTTC
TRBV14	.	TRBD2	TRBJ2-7	CASSLWTSGYEQYF	TGTGCCAGCAGCTTATGGACTAGCGGTTACGAGCAGTACTTC
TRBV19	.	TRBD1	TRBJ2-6	CASSIWGGTGRPGANVLTF	TGTGCCAGTAGTATCTGGGGTGGGACAGGACGACCTGGGGCCAACGTCCTGACTTTC
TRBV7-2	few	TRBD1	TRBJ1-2	CASTSDRTGYTF	TGTGCCAGCACCTCGGACAGGACTGGCTACACCTTC
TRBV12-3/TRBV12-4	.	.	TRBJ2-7	CASSLWGTVYEQYF	TGTGCCAGCAGTTTATGGGGAACAGTCTACGAGCAGTACTTC
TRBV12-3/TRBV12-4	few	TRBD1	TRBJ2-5	CASSRQGQETQYF	TGTGCCAGCAGTCGACAGGGCCAAGAGACCCAGTACTTC
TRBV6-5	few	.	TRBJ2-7	CASSYSIGREQYF	TGTGCCAGCAGTTACTCGATTGGACGCGAGCAGTACTTC
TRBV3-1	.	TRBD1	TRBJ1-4	CASSHTGTVLFF	TGTGCCAGCAGCCATACCGGGACAGTTTTGTTTTTT
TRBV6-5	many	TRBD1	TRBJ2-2	CASSYSSWRQGASGELFF	TGTGCCAGCAGTTACTCATCGTGGCGTCAGGGGGCGTCGGGGGAGCTGTTTTTT
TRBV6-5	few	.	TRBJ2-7	CASSPPYEQYF	TGTGCCAGCAGTCCCCCCTACGAGCAGTACTTC
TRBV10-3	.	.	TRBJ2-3	CAISESTSTDTQYF	TGTGCCATCAGTGAGTCTACTAGCACAGATACGCAGTATTTT
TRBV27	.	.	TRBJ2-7	CASRRLGGTEDEQYF	TGTGCCAGCAGAAGGTTAGGAGGGACAGAGGACGAGCAGTACTTC
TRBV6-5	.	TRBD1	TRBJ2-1	CASSYWTGANEQFF	TGTGCCAGCAGTTACTGGACAGGGGCAAATGAGCAGTTCTTC
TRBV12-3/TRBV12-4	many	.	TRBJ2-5	CASTHRDFQETQYF	TGTGCCAGCACCCACCGGGACTTCCAAGAGACCCAGTACTTC
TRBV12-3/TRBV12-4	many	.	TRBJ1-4	CASLSGANEKLFF	TGTGCCAGCTTATCAGGGGCGAATGAAAAACTGTTTTTT
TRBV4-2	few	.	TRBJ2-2	CASSQTIGELFF	TGTGCCAGCAGCCAGACCATCGGGGAGCTGTTTTTT